These T cell receptor beta chains were read from a single sample in a study of PD-L1 blockade in urothelial cancer. TCRdb keeps only in-frame clones here, not all; method: immunoSEQ multiplex PCR. The table includes fewer than 85,000 clones, 88% detected once. Sequences were derived from PBMCs, sampled around atezolizumab (anti-PD-L1) treatment. These receptors came from a man aged 55 to 69 with urothelial cancer. CDR3s include the opening cysteine and the closing phenylalanine or tryptophan. Each record gives: J gene, clone size, D gene, V gene, CDR3 DNA, CDR3 protein. D genes are given only for firm matches. Rows give clone size only sometimes, using once, few, many, or a class for an expanded clone.

J: TRBJ1-1; size: NA; D: TRBD1; V: TRBV6-1; DNA: TGTGCCAGCAGTGGACAGGGGATTAACACTGAAGCTTTCTTT; CDR3: CASSGQGINTEAFF
J: TRBJ2-7; size: NA; D: TRBD2; V: TRBV7-2; DNA: TGTGCCAGCCGCGCGGGAGGGAGTAACGAGCAGTACTTC; CDR3: CASRAGGSNEQYF
J: TRBJ2-7; size: NA; D: NA; V: TRBV5-4; DNA: TGTGCCAGCAGCTCGGCGACAGGAACCTACGAGCAGTACTTC; CDR3: CASSSATGTYEQYF
J: TRBJ2-7; size: NA; D: TRBD2; V: TRBV7-3; DNA: TGTGCCAGCAGCCCCGGACTAGCGGGATCCTACGAGCAGTACTTC; CDR3: CASSPGLAGSYEQYF
J: TRBJ1-1; size: NA; D: TRBD1; V: TRBV29-1; DNA: TGCAGCGGAACGGTACTTATCGGGACAGCCGAAGCTTTCTTT; CDR3: CSGTVLIGTAEAFF
J: TRBJ1-5; size: once; D: NA; V: TRBV2; DNA: TGTGCCAGCAATGACCCAAATCAGCCCCAGCATTTT; CDR3: CASNDPNQPQHF
J: TRBJ1-1; size: NA; D: NA; V: TRBV5-1; DNA: TGCGCCAGCAGCAGACACAGGGCGATGAACACTGAAGCTTTCTTT; CDR3: CASSRHRAMNTEAFF
J: TRBJ1-2; size: NA; D: TRBD1; V: TRBV29-1; DNA: TGCAGCGTTGAAGACGACAGGGTGTCCTATGGCTACACCTTC; CDR3: CSVEDDRVSYGYTF
J: TRBJ2-2; size: NA; D: TRBD1; V: TRBV5-4; DNA: TGTGCCAGCACCTTAAGGACAGGGGGTTATACCGGGGAGCTGTTTTTT; CDR3: CASTLRTGGYTGELFF
J: TRBJ1-6; size: NA; D: NA; V: TRBV5-4; DNA: TGTGCCAGCAGCTTGGGGATGGTTAATTCTAGGCACTATAATTCACCCCTCCACTTT; CDR3: CASSLGMVNSRHYNSPLHF
J: TRBJ2-5; size: NA; D: TRBD1; V: TRBV7-2; DNA: TGTGCCAGCAGCTTACAGGGGGCTCTAGAGACCCAGTACTTC; CDR3: CASSLQGALETQYF
J: TRBJ1-1; size: NA; D: TRBD1; V: TRBV10-3; DNA: TGTGCCATCAAGCCAGGGGGCGATGGCACTGAAGCTTTCTTT; CDR3: CAIKPGGDGTEAFF
J: TRBJ1-1; size: NA; D: NA; V: TRBV15; DNA: TGTGCCACCAGCAGAGATTCTGGGAGGGTCACTGAAGCTTTCTTT; CDR3: CATSRDSGRVTEAFF
J: TRBJ1-2; size: NA; D: NA; V: TRBV7-8; DNA: TGTGCCAGCAGCTTAGCGTACGGGGGGGCAGATGGCTACACCTTC; CDR3: CASSLAYGGADGYTF
J: TRBJ2-6; size: NA; D: TRBD1; V: TRBV4-3; DNA: TGCGCCAGCAGCCAAGATGCGGGACAGGGGGCGCACGGGGCCAACGTCCTGACTTTC; CDR3: CASSQDAGQGAHGANVLTF
J: TRBJ2-1; size: NA; D: TRBD1; V: TRBV6-6; DNA: TGTGCCAGCAGTGCCGACAGGGGTGAGCAGTTCTTC; CDR3: CASSADRGEQFF
J: TRBJ2-1; size: once; D: TRBD1; V: TRBV9; DNA: TGTGCCAGCAGCGGACAGGGGGCGACCTACAATGAGCAGTTCTTC; CDR3: CASSGQGATYNEQFF
J: TRBJ1-1; size: NA; D: NA; V: TRBV15; DNA: TGTGCCACCAGCAGAGATGGAGGACAGCCGAACACTGAAGCTTTCTTT; CDR3: CATSRDGGQPNTEAFF